This T cell receptor (beta chain) was captured by sequencing in a study of CD8 T cells in Susac syndrome. The CDR3 has 18 residues. Germline V gene sequence: CDR1 SGHAT, CDR2 FQNNGV. With 4 bases removed from V and 2 bases from J, the gap between germline ends came to 23 bases. An amount of RNA that ranged from roughly 0.5 to 1 ug was reverse transcribed with random hexamers. TCRdb reanalysed the immunoSEQ multiplex PCR reads using MiXCR and keeps one entry per CDR3 protein. The sample contains approximately 130,000 distinct CDR3 sequences, more than 75% of which appear only once. The gene calls are TRBV11-2 and TRBJ1-2; no clear D gene. Input material: CD8+ T cells from PBMCs. This TCR derives from a human donor with multiple sclerosis. CDR3 amino acids: CASSSFGAEPLMNYGYTF. In nucleotides, the CDR3 is TGTGCCAGCAGCTCGTTCGGTGCAGAGCCACTGATGAACTATGGCTACACCTTC.